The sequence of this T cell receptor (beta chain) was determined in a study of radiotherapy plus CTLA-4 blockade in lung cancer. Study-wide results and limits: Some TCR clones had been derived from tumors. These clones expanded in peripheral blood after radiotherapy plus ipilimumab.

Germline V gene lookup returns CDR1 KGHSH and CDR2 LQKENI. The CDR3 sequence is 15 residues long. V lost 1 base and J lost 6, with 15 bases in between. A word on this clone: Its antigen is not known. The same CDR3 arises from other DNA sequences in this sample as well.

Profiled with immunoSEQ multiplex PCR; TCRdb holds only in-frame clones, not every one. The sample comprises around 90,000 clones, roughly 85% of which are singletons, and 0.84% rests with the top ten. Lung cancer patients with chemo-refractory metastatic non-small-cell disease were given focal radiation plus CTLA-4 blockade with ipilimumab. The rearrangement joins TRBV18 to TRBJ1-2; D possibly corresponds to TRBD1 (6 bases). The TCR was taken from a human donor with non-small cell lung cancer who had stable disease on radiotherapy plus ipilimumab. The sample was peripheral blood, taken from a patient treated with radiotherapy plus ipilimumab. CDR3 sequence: CASSPQTGARDGYTF. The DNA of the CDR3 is TGTGCCAGCTCACCACAGACGGGGGCACGGGATGGCTACACCTTC.